This T cell receptor (beta chain) emerged from a study of HIV-infected patients and healthy controls. The CDR3 sequence is 13 residues long. V lost 5 bases to trimming and J lost 0 bases, with 5 bases between them. Roughly three months, about 14 weeks, into antiretroviral therapy, follow-up blood was collected. The repertoire came from unfractionated whole blood and reflected all unsorted peripheral T cells. A roughly 2.4 ml peripheral blood sample was taken for RNA. Reverse transcription used approximately 500 ng RNA and constant-region primers for alpha and beta. Using multiplexing indices, alpha and beta chain libraries were generated apart by chain-specific third strand synthesis. One primer pair amplified all rearrangements per chain; each cDNA got molecular barcodes. A single record per CDR3 protein comes from TCRdb applying MiXCR to the 5' RACE reads. The sample has 9,400 or so distinct CDR3 sequences; around 8.7% are singletons.

This clonotype has only a few counts. The rearrangement uses TRBV12-3 or TRBV12-4 and TRBJ1-3; D not resolved. This receptor was obtained from an adult with HIV infection. The starting material was blood, obtained during antiretroviral therapy. The CDR3 DNA sequence: TGTGCCAGCAGTCTGAGCTCTGGAAACACCATATATTTT. Translated: CASSLSSGNTIYF.